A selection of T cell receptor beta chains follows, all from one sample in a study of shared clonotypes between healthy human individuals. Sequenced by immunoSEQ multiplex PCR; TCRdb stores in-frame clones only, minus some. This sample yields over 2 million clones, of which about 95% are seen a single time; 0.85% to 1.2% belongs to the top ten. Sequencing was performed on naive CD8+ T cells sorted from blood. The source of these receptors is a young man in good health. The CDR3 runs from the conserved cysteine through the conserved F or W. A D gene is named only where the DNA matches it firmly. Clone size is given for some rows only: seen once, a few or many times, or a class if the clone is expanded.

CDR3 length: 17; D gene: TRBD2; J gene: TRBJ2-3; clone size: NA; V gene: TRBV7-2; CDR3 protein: CASSLVLLADITDTQYF; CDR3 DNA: TGTGCCAGCAGCTTAGTCTTACTAGCGGACATCACAGATACGCAGTATTTT
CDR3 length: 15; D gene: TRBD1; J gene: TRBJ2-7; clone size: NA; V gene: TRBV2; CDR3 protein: CASSGQGRGTYEQYF; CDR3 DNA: TGTGCCAGCAGTGGCCAGGGCAGGGGGACCTACGAGCAGTACTTC
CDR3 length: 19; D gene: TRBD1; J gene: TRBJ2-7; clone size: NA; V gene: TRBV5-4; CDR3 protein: CASSLGPGQPTILSYEQYF; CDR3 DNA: TGTGCCAGCAGCTTGGGCCCGGGACAGCCAACAATTCTCTCCTACGAGCAGTACTTC
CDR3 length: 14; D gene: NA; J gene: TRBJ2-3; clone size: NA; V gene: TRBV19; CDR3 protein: CASRFVQSTDTQYF; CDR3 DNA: TGTGCCAGTAGATTTGTACAGAGCACAGATACGCAGTATTTT
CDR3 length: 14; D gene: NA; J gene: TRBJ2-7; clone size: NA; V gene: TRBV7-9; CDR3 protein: CASSFMDGANEQYF; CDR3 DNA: TGTGCCAGCAGCTTCATGGACGGGGCGAACGAGCAGTACTTC
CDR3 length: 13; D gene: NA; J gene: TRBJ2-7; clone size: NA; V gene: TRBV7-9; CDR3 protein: CASSLSTEIEQYF; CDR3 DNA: TGTGCCAGCAGCTTAAGTACCGAGATCGAGCAGTACTTC
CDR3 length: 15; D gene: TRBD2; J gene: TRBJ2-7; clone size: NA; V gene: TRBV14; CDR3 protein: CASSQEWGLANEQYF; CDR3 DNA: TGTGCCAGCAGCCAAGAATGGGGACTAGCGAACGAGCAGTACTTC
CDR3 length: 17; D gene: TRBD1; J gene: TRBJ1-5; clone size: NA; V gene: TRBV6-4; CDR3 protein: CASSQQGAFHSNQPQHF; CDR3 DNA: TGTGCCAGCAGCCAACAGGGGGCATTCCATAGCAATCAGCCCCAGCATTTT
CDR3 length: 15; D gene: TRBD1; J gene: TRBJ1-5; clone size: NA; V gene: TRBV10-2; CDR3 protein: CASSSGTGIYQPQHF; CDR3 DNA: TGCGCCAGCAGCTCCGGGACAGGGATCTATCAGCCCCAGCATTTT
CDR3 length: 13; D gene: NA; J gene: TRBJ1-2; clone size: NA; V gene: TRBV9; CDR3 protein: CASSVGEGDGYTF; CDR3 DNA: TGTGCCAGCAGCGTAGGGGAAGGGGATGGCTACACCTTC
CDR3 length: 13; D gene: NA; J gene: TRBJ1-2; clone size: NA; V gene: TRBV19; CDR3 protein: CASSIDRGYGYTF; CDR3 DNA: TGTGCCAGTAGTATAGATCGGGGGTATGGCTACACCTTC
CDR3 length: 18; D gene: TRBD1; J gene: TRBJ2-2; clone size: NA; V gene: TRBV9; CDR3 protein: CASSVLGSRQGAFGELFF; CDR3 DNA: TGTGCCAGCAGCGTCCTCGGATCCAGACAGGGGGCTTTCGGGGAGCTGTTTTTT
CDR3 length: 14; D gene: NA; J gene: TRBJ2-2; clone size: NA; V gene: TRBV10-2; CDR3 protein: CASSDASRTGELFF; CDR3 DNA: TGCGCCAGCAGTGACGCCAGTAGAACCGGGGAGCTGTTTTTT
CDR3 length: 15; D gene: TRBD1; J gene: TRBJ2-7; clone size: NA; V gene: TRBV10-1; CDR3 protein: CASSEGAGGTYEQYF; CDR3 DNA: TGCGCCAGCAGTGAGGGAGCAGGGGGCACCTACGAGCAGTACTTC
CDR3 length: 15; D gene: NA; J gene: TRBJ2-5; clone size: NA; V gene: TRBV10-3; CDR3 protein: CAISELARQQETQYF; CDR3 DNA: TGTGCCATCAGCGAGTTAGCCCGCCAGCAAGAGACCCAGTACTTC
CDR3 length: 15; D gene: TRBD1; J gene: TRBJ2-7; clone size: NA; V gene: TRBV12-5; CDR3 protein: CASGQWDRGRDEQYF; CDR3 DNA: TGTGCTAGTGGCCAATGGGACAGGGGAAGGGACGAGCAGTACTTC
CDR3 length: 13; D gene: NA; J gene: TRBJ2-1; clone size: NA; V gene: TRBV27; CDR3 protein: CASRKVKYNEQFF; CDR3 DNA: TGTGCCAGCAGAAAGGTTAAGTACAATGAGCAGTTCTTC
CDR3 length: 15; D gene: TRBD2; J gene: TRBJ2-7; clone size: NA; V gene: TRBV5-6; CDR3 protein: CASSLGGGPPYEQYF; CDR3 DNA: TGTGCCAGCAGCTTGGGCGGGGGGCCTCCCTACGAGCAGTACTTC
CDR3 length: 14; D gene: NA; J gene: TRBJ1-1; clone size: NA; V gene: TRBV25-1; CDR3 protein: CASSATVMNTEAFF; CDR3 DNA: TGTGCCAGCAGTGCAACAGTTATGAACACTGAAGCTTTCTTT
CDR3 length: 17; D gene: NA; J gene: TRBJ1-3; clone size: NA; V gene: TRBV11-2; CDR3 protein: CASSVDWTDSSGNTIYF; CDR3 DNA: TGTGCCAGCAGCGTTGATTGGACGGATTCCTCTGGAAACACCATATATTTT
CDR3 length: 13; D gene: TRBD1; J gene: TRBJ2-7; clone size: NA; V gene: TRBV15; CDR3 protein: CATSRRDSLEQYF; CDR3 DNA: TGTGCCACCAGCCGCCGGGACAGCCTCGAGCAGTACTTC
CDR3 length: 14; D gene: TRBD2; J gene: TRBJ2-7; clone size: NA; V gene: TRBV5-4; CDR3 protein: CASSLGLAPYEQYF; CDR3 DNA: TGTGCCAGCAGCCTGGGACTAGCCCCCTACGAGCAGTACTTC
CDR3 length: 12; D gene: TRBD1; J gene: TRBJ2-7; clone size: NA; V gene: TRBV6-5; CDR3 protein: CASWDSIYEQYF; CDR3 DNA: TGTGCCAGCTGGGACAGTATATACGAGCAGTACTTC
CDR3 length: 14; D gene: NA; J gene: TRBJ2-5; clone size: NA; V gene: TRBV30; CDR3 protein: CAWSVMAGQETQYF; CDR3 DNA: TGTGCCTGGAGCGTAATGGCAGGTCAAGAGACCCAGTACTTC
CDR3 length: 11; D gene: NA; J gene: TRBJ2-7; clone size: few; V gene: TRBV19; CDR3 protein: CATQGDYEQYF; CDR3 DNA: TGTGCCACGCAAGGGGATTACGAGCAGTACTTC
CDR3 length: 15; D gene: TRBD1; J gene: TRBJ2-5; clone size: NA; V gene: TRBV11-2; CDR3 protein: CASSLLGQGLETQYF; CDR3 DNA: TGTGCCAGCAGCTTATTGGGACAGGGATTAGAGACCCAGTACTTC
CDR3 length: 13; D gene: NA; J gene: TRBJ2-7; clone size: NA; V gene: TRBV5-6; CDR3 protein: CASSLGGGYEQYF; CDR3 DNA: TGTGCCAGCAGCTTAGGGGGAGGCTACGAGCAGTACTTC
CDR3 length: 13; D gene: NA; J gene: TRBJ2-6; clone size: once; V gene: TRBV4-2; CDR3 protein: CASSLADPNVLTF; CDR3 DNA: TGTGCCAGCAGCCTAGCGGACCCCAACGTCCTGACTTTC
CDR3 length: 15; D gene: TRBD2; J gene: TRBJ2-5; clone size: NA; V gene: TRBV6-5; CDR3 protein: CASSYGSGLAETQYF; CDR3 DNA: TGTGCCAGCAGTTACGGTTCCGGACTAGCGGAGACCCAGTACTTC
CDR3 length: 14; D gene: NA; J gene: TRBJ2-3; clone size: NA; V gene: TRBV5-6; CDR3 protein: CASSADYFTDTQYF; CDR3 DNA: TGTGCCAGCAGCGCGGACTACTTCACAGATACGCAGTATTTT
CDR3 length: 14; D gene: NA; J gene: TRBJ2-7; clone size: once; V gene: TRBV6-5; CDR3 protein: CASSNLGESYEQYF; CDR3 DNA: TGTGCCAGCAGTAATCTTGGAGAGAGCTACGAGCAGTACTTC
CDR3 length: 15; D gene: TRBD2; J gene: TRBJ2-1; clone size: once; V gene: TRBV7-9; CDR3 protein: CASSFGLAGGNEQFF; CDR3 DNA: TGTGCCAGCAGCTTCGGACTAGCGGGAGGCAATGAGCAGTTCTTC
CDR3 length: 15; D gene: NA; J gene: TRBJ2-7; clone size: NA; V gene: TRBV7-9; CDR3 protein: CASSLGAGVLYEQYF; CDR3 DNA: TGTGCCAGCAGCTTAGGGGCAGGCGTCCTCTACGAGCAGTACTTC